These 9 T cell receptor beta chains came from one sample sequenced in a study of regulatory T cells in long-lasting Graves disease. Time point noted: persistent/refractory GD, antithyroid drugs over 5 years with positive TRAb. Scientists built the TCR library using RNA that was extracted from PBMCs. CDR3-region Arm-PCR and iRepertoire HTBI primers produced the TCR beta libraries. TCRdb itself ran the multiplex PCR reads through MiXCR, one entry per CDR3 protein. This repertoire shows around 400,000 distinct CDR3 sequences, 20% to 25% found once; its top ten account for about a quarter. The sample in question was peripheral blood mononuclear cells (PBMCs), obtained when the disease was refractory, from a patient treated with antithyroid drugs. Source of these receptors: a female donor with Graves disease.

The chain recombines TRBV29-1 with TRBJ2-4; D remains unclear. Germline CDR1 and CDR2: SQVTM and ANQGSEA. There are 12 residues in the CDR3. Trimming removed 3 bases at V and 2 bases at J, with 5 bases between. The CDR3 DNA sequence: TGCAGCGTTGAGGGGACCAAAAACATTCAGTACTTC. It yields the protein CSVEGTKNIQYF.

This clonotype was seen only a few times. V is TRBV5-4 and J is TRBJ2-4, with a possible D match to TRBD1 (6 bases). Trimming took 4 bases from V and 6 from J, leaving 11 bases between them. From germline, CDR1 is SGHNT and CDR2 YYREEE (reference sequence). This CDR3 is 13 amino acids long. The CDR3 loop reads CASSQGQTNIQYF. Here the CDR3 DNA reads TGTGCCAGCAGCCAGGGACAAACAAACATTCAGTACTTC.

J is TRBJ1-2 and V is TRBV7-2; TRBD1 agrees at 8 bases. The germline V gene has CDR1 SGHTA and CDR2 FQGNSA. This CDR3 spans 16 amino acids. J lost 4 bases, V lost 0 bases, and 7 bases had no gene match. Here the CDR3 DNA reads TGTGCCAGCAGCTTAGCGGGGACAGGCTATTTCTATGGCTACACCTTC. Its translation: CASSLAGTGYFYGYTF.

The chain uses TRBV5-1 and TRBJ2-2; D possibly corresponds to TRBD2 (5 bases). Germline loops: CDR1 SGHRS, CDR2 YFSETQ. Between the trimmed V and J ends, which lost 6 bases and 0 bases, there was a span of 12 bases. CDR3 length: 15 amino acids. The CDR3 sequence is CASTKSGPNTGELFF. The CDR3 DNA sequence: TGCGCCAGCACAAAAAGCGGTCCGAACACCGGGGAGCTGTTTTTT.

The chain has TRBV20-1 and TRBJ2-1; 10 bases align to TRBD2. Germline trimming cut 3 bases from V and 8 bases from J; bases unmatched to any gene: 7. CDR1 and CDR2 (germline): DFQATT, SNEGSKA (reference sequence). The CDR3 spans 14 residues. The chain's CDR3 is CSASLAGEVDEQFF. CDR3 nucleotides: TGCAGTGCTAGCCTAGCGGGAGAAGTCGATGAGCAGTTCTTC.

Only a few counts were recorded for this clonotype. This sequence joins TRBV19 and TRBJ1-6, with 7 bases lining up with TRBD1. This CDR3 has 13 residues. J gave up 8 bases and V 10 bases, and 8 bases lay outside the gene matches. Per germline, CDR1 LNHDA and CDR2 SQIVND (reference sequence). In DNA, the CDR3 is TGTGCCACCTCGGACAGGACAGATTCACCCCTCCACTTT. This translates into CATSDRTDSPLHF.

A remark on this clonotype: In this CDR3 the conserved last residue, phenylalanine or tryptophan, is missing, so a read error is likely. V usage is TRBV5-1 and J usage is TRBJ1-1; perhaps TRBD1 as D (5 bases). Trimming stripped 4 bases from V and 1 base from J, with 14 bases between. Looked up from germline, CDR1 is SGHRS and CDR2 is YFSETQ. The CDR3 extends over 15 amino acids. CDR3 region: CASSTRRQPNTEAFL. The CDR3 DNA reads as TGCGCCAGCAGCACTCGAAGACAGCCGAACACTGAAGCTTTCCTT.

This clonotype was recorded a few times. V is TRBV6-1 and J is TRBJ2-4, with 10 bases aligning to TRBD1. There are 16 residues in the CDR3. The germline V gene encodes CDR1 MNHNS and CDR2 SASEGT. Unmatched junction bases numbered 6, after V lost 5 bases and J lost 2 bases. The CDR3 nucleotides read TGTGCCAGCAGTAACCGGGACAGGGGAACCAAAAACATTCAGTACTTC. Translating it yields CASSNRDRGTKNIQYF.

This sequence joins TRBV7-3 and TRBJ1-1; perhaps TRBD1 as D (6 bases). The CDR3 loop spans 15 amino acids. The V gene's germline CDR1 is SGHTA and CDR2 FQGTGA. Trimming took 2 bases from V and 1 from J, leaving 11 bases between them. CDR3 DNA: TGTGCCAGCAGCTTATCAGGGGCCACGAACACTGAAGCTTTCTTT. Its translation is CASSLSGATNTEAFF.